A single sample gave rise to the 22 T cell receptor beta chains below, sequenced in a study of blood T cell repertoires in COVID-19. Method: immunoSEQ multiplex PCR; TCRdb's copy keeps in-frame clones and lacks some. This sample has approximately 210,000 clones, with 84% found just once. Sequencing was carried out using peripheral blood. These receptors all stem from a woman in her 70s with active or convalescent COVID-19.

The rearrangement joins TRBV7-9 to TRBJ2-2, with a possible D match to TRBD2 (6 bases). The CDR3 has 16 residues. Germline values: CDR1 SEHNR, CDR2 FQNEAQ (reference sequence). V was shortened by 2 bases and J by 6 bases, with 16 bases between the two germline ends. The CDR3, as DNA: TGTGCCAGCAGCTTATTGAATGCGGGATTGGCCGGGGAGCTGTTTTTT. Its protein is CASSLLNAGLAGELFF.

The rearrangement links TRBV27 to TRBJ2-7; 7 nucleotides agree with TRBD1. The V and J ends lost 4 bases and 7 bases, in that order; junction bases with no gene match: 16. CDR1 MNHEY and CDR2 SMNVEV come from the germline V gene (reference sequence). The CDR3 consists of 16 residues. CDR3 nucleotides: TGTGCCAGCAGTTCTTCCCCGACAGGGTCGACGCGTGAGCAGTACTTC. The encoded protein is CASSSSPTGSTREQYF.

The chain carries TRBV7-2 and TRBJ2-5; unclear D gene. The CDR3 is made up of 15 amino acids. V was clipped by 2 bases and J by 0 bases, with 10 bases between them. Germline V gives CDR1 SGHTA, CDR2 FQGNSA. The CDR3 DNA follows: TGTGCCAGCAGCTTACTCCACGAGTACCAAGAGACCCAGTACTTC. This sequence encodes CASSLLHEYQETQYF.

CDR3 region: CASSAGPGANVLTF. CDR3 coding DNA: TGTGCCAGCAGCGCGGGACCTGGGGCCAACGTCCTGACTTTC. This chain uses TRBV5-4 with TRBJ2-6; D might be TRBD2 (6 bases). The ends were cut back, 4 bases at V and 2 bases at J, with 7 bases in the middle. This CDR3 has 14 residues. CDR1 and CDR2 from the germline V gene are SGHNT and YYREEE (reference sequence).

This chain uses TRBV19 with TRBJ2-7, with TRBD2 matching 12 bases. Per the germline V gene, CDR1 is LNHDA and CDR2 is SQIVND (reference sequence). Unmatched junction bases numbered 8, after V lost 4 bases and J lost 4 bases. This CDR3 contains 16 residues. The CDR3: CASSTMTSGSLYEQYF. CDR3 DNA sequence: TGTGCCAGTAGTACGATGACTAGCGGGAGCTTATACGAGCAGTACTTC.

This clone appeared a few times. The rearrangement links TRBV9 to TRBJ1-1; 9 bases align to TRBD1. The CDR3 runs to 13 residues. Germline CDR1 is SGDLS and CDR2 is YYNGEE. The CDR3 protein is CAGGQGPNTEAFF. DNA of the CDR3: TGTGCTGGGGGACAGGGCCCGAACACTGAAGCTTTCTTT.

The gene calls are TRBV27 and TRBJ2-1, with TRBD2 matching 9 bases. CDR1 and CDR2 (germline): MNHEY, SMNVEV (reference sequence). Trimming at V came to 4 bases and at J to 8 bases, leaving 9 bases not matched to a gene. This CDR3 has 15 amino acids. The CDR3 region has the DNA TGTGCCAGCAGTTCCTTCGAAGCGGGAGGAGATGAGCAGTTCTTC. Protein sequence: CASSSFEAGGDEQFF.

The rearrangement uses TRBV29-1 and TRBJ2-5; TRBD1 matches at 8 bases. The CDR3 covers 13 residues. Germline CDR1 and CDR2: SQVTM and ANQGSEA. CDR3 in amino acids: CSSLDRVGETQYF. CDR3 DNA sequence: TGCAGTAGTCTGGACAGGGTAGGAGAGACCCAGTACTTC.

The chain recombines TRBV28 with TRBJ1-2; D possibly corresponds to TRBD1 (6 bases). The CDR3 is made up of 14 amino acids. Germline V gives CDR1 MDHEN, CDR2 SYDVKM. With 0 bases removed from V and 8 bases from J, the gap between germline ends came to 13 bases. The CDR3 DNA sequence: TGTGCCAGCAGTTTATGGGGGGGGCAGCGGGGCTACACCTTC. It yields the protein CASSLWGGQRGYTF.

The V call is TRBV9, the J call TRBJ1-3; 10 positions agree with TRBD1. V gave up 0 bases and J gave up 3 bases; unmatched junction bases: 6. Germline assignment: CDR1 SGDLS and CDR2 YYNGEE. This CDR3 comprises 17 residues. The CDR3 bases are TGTGCCAGCAGCGTAGATGCGGGGACAGGGGTTGGAAACACCATATATTTT. This sequence encodes CASSVDAGTGVGNTIYF.

The rearrangement joins TRBV6-6 to TRBJ1-1; tentative D call: TRBD1 (6 bases). The CDR3 totals 13 residues. Trimming stripped 6 bases from V and 10 bases from J, with 18 bases between. Germline V CDR1 and CDR2: MNHNY, SVGAGI (reference sequence). The CDR3: CASSPRNREPAFF. The CDR3 DNA follows: TGTGCCAGCAGCCCTCGGAACAGGGAACCAGCTTTCTTT.

The chain has TRBV2 and TRBJ2-2; D is unresolved. V dropped 8 bases and J dropped 4 bases, with 17 bases sitting between them. Germline V gene lookup returns CDR1 SNHLY and CDR2 FYNNEI. CDR3 size: 15 residues. Here the CDR3 DNA reads TGTGCCAGCTCCGCGGTCGTGACTGCCACCGGGGAGCTGTTTTTT. Translated: CASSAVVTATGELFF.

V usage is TRBV6-5 and J usage is TRBJ2-1, with TRBD1 identical over 7 bases. V trimming: 6 bases; J trimming: 5 bases; junction bases outside the gene matches: 4. The CDR3 has 13 amino acids. The germline gives CDR1 MNHEY, CDR2 SVGAGI. The CDR3 protein is CASSRDSDNEQFF. The CDR3 nucleotides read TGTGCCAGCAGCCGGGACAGCGACAATGAGCAGTTCTTC.

The table lists this clone with a few counts. CDR3: CASSRTGGQPQHF. The CDR3 DNA follows: TGTGCCAGCTCACGGACAGGGGGCCAGCCCCAGCATTTT. V and J are TRBV18 and TRBJ1-5; 11 bases align to TRBD1. Germline-derived CDR1 and CDR2 are KGHSH and LQKENI. The CDR3 extends over 13 amino acids. The junction had 0 bases not matched to a gene; V was cut back by 4 bases and J by 7 bases.

J is TRBJ2-1 and V is TRBV5-1, with 8 bases aligning to TRBD1. The CDR3 contains 14 residues. The junction had 4 bases not matched to a gene; V was cut back by 1 base and J by 7 bases. In germline, CDR1 is SGHRS, CDR2 YFSETQ. CDR3 sequence reads: CASSLRTGSNEQFF. The DNA of the CDR3 is TGCGCCAGCAGCTTGAGGACAGGGTCGAATGAGCAGTTCTTC.

The CDR3 protein is CAWKWTGYYEQYF. The CDR3 DNA is TGTGCCTGGAAATGGACAGGGTACTACGAGCAGTACTTC. The chain recombines TRBV30 with TRBJ2-7; 8 positions match TRBD1. Germline values: CDR1 GTSNPN, CDR2 SVGIG (reference sequence). The ends lost 4 bases at V and 3 bases at J; junction bases unmatched: 5. CDR3 length: 13 amino acids.

The chain carries TRBV24-1 and TRBJ2-1; the match to TRBD1 covers 8 bases. Germline V gene data show CDR1 as KGHDR and CDR2 as SFDVKD. Trimming took 4 bases from V and 9 from J; bases not matched to a gene: 7. The CDR3 sequence is 14 residues long. In DNA form, the CDR3 reads TGTGCCACCAGTGACACCGGACAGGGCGGTGAGCAGTTCTTC. Protein sequence: CATSDTGQGGEQFF.

This chain connects TRBV2 to TRBJ2-6, with 7 bases matching TRBD1. The CDR3 totals 15 residues. Trimming at V came to 3 bases and at J to 4 bases, leaving 3 bases not matched to a gene. The V gene's germline CDR1 is SNHLY and CDR2 FYNNEI. The CDR3 reads CASSDDRVGANVLTF. The CDR3 DNA follows: TGTGCCAGCAGTGATGACAGGGTAGGGGCCAACGTCCTGACTTTC.

The chain uses TRBV7-2 and TRBJ2-7, with 8 nucleotides matching TRBD2. The CDR3 is 14 residues long. Trimming took 5 bases from V and 2 from J; bases not matched to a gene: 5. Germline CDR1 is SGHTA and CDR2 is FQGNSA. The CDR3 bases are TGTGCCAGCAGCCCCGGGACTAGACCCTACGAGCAGTACTTC. Residues: CASSPGTRPYEQYF.

The chain employs TRBV7-8 and TRBJ2-7; 8 bases map to TRBD2. Germline CDR1 reads SGHVS; CDR2 reads FQNEAQ. The junction had 3 bases not matched to a gene; V was cut back by 2 bases and J by 3 bases. The CDR3 extends over 14 amino acids. The CDR3 protein is CASSLTLAGYEQYF. CDR3 coding DNA: TGTGCCAGCAGCTTAACCCTAGCGGGCTACGAGCAGTACTTC.

The V call is TRBV5-1, the J call TRBJ2-3; 7 positions agree with TRBD1. CDR1 and CDR2 from the germline V gene are SGHRS and YFSETQ. This CDR3 has 14 amino acids. V shed 4 bases and J 2 bases; nucleotides not matched to a gene: 4. CDR3 amino acids: CASSATGYTDTQYF. CDR3 coding DNA: TGCGCCAGCAGCGCGACAGGGTACACAGATACGCAGTATTTT.

The CDR3 DNA reads TGCGCCAGCAGCCAAGAGAGCGGGAGCCCCGGGGAGCTGTTTTTT. This encodes CASSQESGSPGELFF. The V gene is TRBV4-1, the J gene TRBJ2-2; the match to TRBD2 covers 8 bases. This CDR3 comprises 15 residues. V was pared by 0 bases and J by 6 bases, with 3 bases of the junction left unmatched. Germline CDR1 reads MGHRA; CDR2 reads YSYEKL.